These T cell receptor beta chains were read from a single sample in a study of cytomegalovirus exposure and HLA in healthy donors. Only in-frame clones appear in the TCRdb table, and some are missing; sequencing was by immunoSEQ multiplex PCR. The repertoire shows about 140,000 clones; the top ten hold 2% to 2.5%. The sample consisted of PBMCs. Receptors were obtained from a woman under 30 in good health and CMV-seronegative. Each CDR3 is given without its conserved first and last residue. The order of the fields is V gene, J gene, CDR3 protein.

TRBV14	TRBJ2-1	ASSQDLSGSHEQF
TRBV9	TRBJ2-2	ASSVEVAGDTGELF
TRBV30	TRBJ1-5	AWSVRYNQPQH
TRBV9	TRBJ2-3	ASSVQGDRNTQY
TRBV5-4	TRBJ2-1	ASRFTSGMSSYNEQF
TRBV15	TRBJ1-2	ATSRDRGSYGYT
TRBV5-5	TRBJ1-2	ASSLIGGRDYGYT
TRBV19	TRBJ2-5	ASSKGLAGVQETQY
TRBV5-1	TRBJ1-1	ASSMEHLGAF
TRBV9	TRBJ2-4	ASSVGGGAGGNIQY
TRBV28	TRBJ2-7	ASSLRLAGVEQY
TRBV7-3	TRBJ2-7	ASSLSPSGAYEQY
TRBV28	TRBJ1-1	ASIAQGAEAF
TRBV7-6	TRBJ2-6	ASSLAGGAGANVLT
TRBV6-5	TRBJ2-2	ASSFTGNYNTGELF
TRBV6-1	TRBJ2-7	ASLTGTGSYEQY
TRBV5-4	TRBJ2-4	ASTNDREAKNIQY
TRBV4-3	TRBJ2-1	ASSQDVGLAQF
TRBV19	TRBJ2-1	ASTGRAYYNEQF
TRBV7-3	TRBJ2-1	ASSFGAGEIDEQF
TRBV4-1	TRBJ2-1	ASSQAGEWRLAEFSYNEQF
TRBV6-6	TRBJ1-5	ASRTQGAYVRPQH
TRBV7-8	TRBJ2-2	ASSYRQGTGTGELF
TRBV5-1	TRBJ2-4	ASSSGQTGAKNIQY
TRBV4-1	TRBJ2-7	ASSQRTGHYEQY
TRBV7-2	TRBJ2-2	ASSQTLAGANTGELF
TRBV6-5	TRBJ1-2	ASRGQGSKTDGYT
TRBV11-2	TRBJ2-3	ASSFGLNTDTQY
TRBV9	TRBJ2-3	ASSATSGIEGDTQY
TRBV6-1	TRBJ2-7	ASVMQGSSYEQY
TRBV5-1	TRBJ2-5	ASSKGTSVRETQY
TRBV5-4	TRBJ2-2	ASSLVGQGVNTGELF
TRBV7-2	TRBJ2-1	ASSFAGTINEQF
TRBV28	TRBJ1-3	ASRLSSGNTIY
TRBV5-4	TRBJ2-5	ASSLGAGGETQY
TRBV18	TRBJ2-3	ASSQRGSGESTDTQY
TRBV19	TRBJ1-5	ASSIVLADNQPQH
TRBV6-5	TRBJ1-3	ASSLTISGNTIY
TRBV7-3	TRBJ2-1	ASSDRPSSYNEQF
TRBV30	TRBJ2-1	AWSWASGRYNEQF
TRBV18	TRBJ2-3	ASSPRIQVMADTQY
TRBV5-1	TRBJ2-1	ASSLLATGNEQF
TRBV6-6	TRBJ1-1	ASSYSDRENTEAF
TRBV7-3	TRBJ2-1	ASSLKRSPNEQF
TRBV7-2	TRBJ2-3	ASSLRRASSTDTQY
TRBV5-1	TRBJ2-7	ASSLTGGYEQY
TRBV15	TRBJ2-3	ATSRGTTTSTDTQY